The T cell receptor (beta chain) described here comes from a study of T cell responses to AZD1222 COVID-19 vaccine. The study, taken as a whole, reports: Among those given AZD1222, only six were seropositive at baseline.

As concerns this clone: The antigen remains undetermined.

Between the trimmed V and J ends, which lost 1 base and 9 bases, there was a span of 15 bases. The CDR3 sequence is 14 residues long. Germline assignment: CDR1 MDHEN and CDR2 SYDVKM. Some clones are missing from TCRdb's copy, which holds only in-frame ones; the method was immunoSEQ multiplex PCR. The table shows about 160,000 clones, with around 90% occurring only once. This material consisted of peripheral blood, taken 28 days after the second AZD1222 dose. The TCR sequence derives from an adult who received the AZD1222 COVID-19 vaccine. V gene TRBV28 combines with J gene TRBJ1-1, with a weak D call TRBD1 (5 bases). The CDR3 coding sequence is TGTGCCAGCAGTTTATTTCCCCGGGGGGTTCAAGCTTTCTTT. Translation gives CASSLFPRGVQAFF.